The clone carrying this TCR beta chain was recorded once. These data are taken from a study of technical replicates of blood from a few donors. Assay: immunoSEQ multiplex PCR; the TCRdb copy retains only in-frame clones and omits some. The sample lists some 63,000 clones, approximately 90% occurring once. This CDR3 spans 15 amino acids. Trimming stripped 5 bases from V and 8 bases from J, with 19 bases between. Germline V gene sequence: CDR1 SEHNR, CDR2 FQNEAQ (reference sequence). The clonotype was recovered from a human donor in good health. Some clones in this sample may be carry-over from other donors' samples. The chain uses TRBV7-9 and TRBJ1-5; the D is unclear. The specimen sequenced was PBMCs. CDR3 DNA: TGTGCCAGCAGCCCGTCAGCGGTAGGGTTAGAGCCCCAGCATTTT. This translates into CASSPSAVGLEPQHF.